The T cell receptor beta chain described here comes from a study of somatic mutations in cytotoxic T cells in rheumatoid arthritis. Repertoires were generated with immunoSEQ multiplex PCR, while TCRdb's copy carries only in-frame clones and drops some. This sample has about 10,000 clones; approximately 91% occur once, and the top ten carry roughly 1.1%. V dropped 0 bases and J dropped 4 bases, with 10 bases sitting between them. The germline gives CDR1 MNHNY, CDR2 SVGAGI (reference sequence). The CDR3 is 15 residues long. The TCR was taken from a young woman with rheumatoid arthritis. The rearrangement joins TRBV6-6 to TRBJ2-1; D is perhaps TRBD2 (5 bases). Source material: CD4+ T cells sorted from blood. The CDR3 DNA reads as TGTGCCAGCAGTTACTCGCTAGCAGTTTACAATGAGCAGTTCTTC. Protein sequence: CASSYSLAVYNEQFF.